This T cell receptor (beta chain) was sequenced for a study of immune evolution from preneoplasia to lung adenocarcinoma. Germline V gene lookup returns CDR1 SGHTA and CDR2 FQGNSA. V lost 4 bases, J lost 1 base, and 3 bases stayed unmatched. The CDR3 totals 15 residues. The data were produced by immunoSEQ multiplex PCR, yet TCRdb's version contains in-frame clones alone and is incomplete. In the table there are over 30,000 clones, roughly 74% of which are singletons. Histologic diagnosis was independently verified by two lung pathologists. Macro-dissection enriched premalignant or tumor cells before nucleic acid extraction.

The chain has TRBV7-2 and TRBJ2-1; TRBD2 agrees at 8 bases. This TCR came from a person aged 55 to 69 with lung adenocarcinoma. What was sequenced was FFPE invasive lung adenocarcinoma tissue. The CDR3 region is CASSYSGRSYNEQFF. The CDR3 bases are TGTGCCAGCAGCTACAGCGGGAGATCCTACAATGAGCAGTTCTTC.